These 22 T cell receptor beta chains were sequenced from one sample in a study of blood T cell repertoires in COVID-19. Profiled with immunoSEQ multiplex PCR; TCRdb holds only in-frame clones, not every one. This sample yields 400,000 or so clones, of which more than 80% are seen a single time; 0.9% to 1.2% belongs to the top ten. Sequencing was performed on PBMCs or T cells enriched from blood (not recorded which). These receptor sequences come from a man in his thirties or forties who had recovered from COVID-19.

Worth noting for this clone: Other DNA sequences in the sample encode the same CDR3. The chain links TRBV6-5 to TRBJ1-2; perhaps TRBD1 as D (6 bases). Germline V gene data show CDR1 as MNHEY and CDR2 as SVGAGI. Trimming left V 6 bases short and J 4 bases short, with 9 bases between. The CDR3 length is 12 residues. The DNA of the CDR3 is TGTGCCAGCAGGGACAGCACCTATGGCTACACCTTC. Protein sequence: CASRDSTYGYTF.

The chain joins TRBV28 to TRBJ1-1, with 9 nucleotides matching TRBD1. CDR3 length: 15 amino acids. The germline CDR1 and CDR2 sequences are MDHEN and SYDVKM. After removal of 8 bases from V and 4 bases from J, the junction contained 11 bases not matched to a gene. The CDR3 reads CASRRDRVMSTEAFF. The CDR3 region has the DNA TGTGCCAGCCGAAGGGACAGGGTGATGAGCACTGAAGCTTTCTTT.

The CDR3 nucleotides are TGTGCCAGCAGTCTCCGGACTAGCGGGATTGTAGAGCAGTTCTTC. It specifies CASSLRTSGIVEQFF. The chain uses TRBV27 and TRBJ2-1, with 12 bases lining up with TRBD2. Looked up from germline, CDR1 is MNHEY and CDR2 is SMNVEV (reference sequence). This CDR3 is 15 amino acids long. The trim removed 5 bases at V and 10 bases at J, leaving 9 bases unmatched.

The J gene is TRBJ1-1, the V gene TRBV18, with a weak D call TRBD1 (5 bases). The V gene's germline CDR1 is KGHSH and CDR2 LQKENI. This CDR3 is built from 14 residues. Trimming removed 4 bases from V and 3 bases from J, with 12 bases in between. CDR3 nucleotide sequence: TGTGCCAGCTCACAAAGTTCGGGGGACACTGAAGCTTTCTTT. It yields the protein CASSQSSGDTEAFF.

This chain connects TRBV5-1 to TRBJ2-2; TRBD1 might be the D (5 bases). CDR1 is SGHRS, CDR2 YFSETQ, per germline. The CDR3 loop spans 15 amino acids. Trimming removed 4 bases at V and 6 bases at J, with 16 bases between. The CDR3 is CASSADPGHAGELFF. The CDR3 nucleotides are TGCGCCAGCAGCGCAGATCCAGGGCATGCCGGGGAGCTGTTTTTT.

DNA for the CDR3: TGTGCCAGCACCTTCGGGGCTGGAAACACCATATATTTT. Its protein is CASTFGAGNTIYF. The genes are TRBV12-3 or TRBV12-4 and TRBJ1-3; D call uncertain. V was shortened by 7 bases and J by 2 bases, with 9 bases between the two germline ends. The CDR3 loop spans 13 amino acids.

The CDR3 coding sequence is TGCGCCAGCAGCTTGGGGATTGTGGGGCGCGACGTTACCGGGGAGCTGTTTTTT. Its translation is CASSLGIVGRDVTGELFF. The rearrangement joins TRBV5-1 to TRBJ2-2, with a tentative D call TRBD1 (5 bases). This CDR3 has 18 residues. The germline V gene encodes CDR1 SGHRS and CDR2 YFSETQ. Trimming pared 0 bases from V and 5 bases from J, leaving 20 bases between.

The V call is TRBV7-9, the J call TRBJ2-2; TRBD1 might be the D (6 bases). With 5 bases removed from V and 5 bases from J, the gap between germline ends came to 12 bases. The CDR3 covers 14 residues. Germline V lookup: CDR1 SEHNR, CDR2 FQNEAQ (reference sequence). CDR3 sequence: CASSPVGTTGELFF. CDR3 DNA: TGTGCCAGCAGCCCCGTGGGGACAACCGGGGAGCTGTTTTTT.

The V gene is TRBV3-1 (or the pseudogene TRBV3-2), the J gene TRBJ1-1; no clear D. CDR3 length: 14 amino acids. Germline V gene lookup returns CDR1 LGHDT and CDR2 YNNKEL (reference sequence). Deletions cut 3 bases from V and 6 bases from J, with 14 bases between. For the CDR3, the DNA is TGTGCCAGCAGCCACAGAAGAAGTGGAGCTGAAGCTTTCTTT. Translation: CASSHRRSGAEAFF.

The chain employs TRBV5-1 and TRBJ1-2; D unclear. Germline CDR1 is SGHRS and CDR2 is YFSETQ. Trimming took off 0 bases at V and 7 bases at J, with 10 bases between the two ends. The CDR3 is made up of 13 amino acids. Written as DNA, the CDR3 is TGCGCCAGCAGCTTGGATCCAGGCCGTGGCTACACCTTC. Its protein is CASSLDPGRGYTF.

The chain employs TRBV5-6 and TRBJ2-7; D ambiguous. The CDR3 is made up of 14 amino acids. CDR1 is SGHDT, CDR2 YYEEEE, per germline. V lost 2 bases and J 3 bases, leaving 12 bases between the germline ends. Written as DNA, the CDR3 is TGTGCCAGCAGCTTCTACCTGACGGGCTACGAGCAGTACTTC. Translating gives CASSFYLTGYEQYF.

The V call is TRBV28, the J call TRBJ1-2; D uncertain. The CDR3 covers 11 residues. CDR1 and CDR2 from the germline V gene are MDHEN and SYDVKM. Between the trimmed V and J ends, which lost 4 bases and 6 bases, there was a span of 6 bases. The CDR3 nucleotides are TGTGCCAGCAGTTCGATAGATGGCTACACCTTC. Translation gives CASSSIDGYTF.

The CDR3 nucleotides read TGTGCCAGCTCACTTGGGACAGGGGCTGTTTACGAGCAGTACTTC. The encoded protein is CASSLGTGAVYEQYF. The J gene is TRBJ2-7, the V gene TRBV18, with TRBD1 identical over 10 bases. The CDR3 sequence is 15 residues long. CDR1 is KGHSH, CDR2 LQKENI, per germline. J was trimmed by 4 bases and V by 4 bases; bases with no gene match: 7.

The genes are TRBV2 and TRBJ1-3; 8 bases fit TRBD1. The CDR3 covers 15 residues. Unmatched junction bases numbered 9, after V lost 7 bases and J lost 4 bases. Looked up from germline, CDR1 is SNHLY and CDR2 is FYNNEI. For the CDR3, the DNA is TGTGCCAGCAATTACCAGGGGGCGCCGGGAAACACCATATATTTT. Amino acids: CASNYQGAPGNTIYF.

In its sample, this clone was seen once. The chain recombines TRBV3-1 (or the pseudogene TRBV3-2) with TRBJ2-3, with TRBD2 matching over 7 bases. Germline V CDR1 and CDR2: LGHDT, YNNKEL (reference sequence). The CDR3 sequence is 13 residues long. Trimming took 2 bases from V and 11 from J; bases not matched to a gene: 7. CDR3 protein: CASSQPTSRMQYF. The CDR3, as DNA: TGTGCCAGCAGCCAACCGACTAGCCGGATGCAGTATTTT.

The chain employs TRBV7-9 and TRBJ1-4, with a tentative D call TRBD1 (6 bases). Germline V gives CDR1 SEHNR, CDR2 FQNEAQ (reference sequence). The CDR3 runs 15 residues. Trimming pared 1 base from V and 2 bases from J, leaving 8 bases between. CDR3 DNA: TGTGCCAGCAGCTTAGGAACAGGGACTAATGAAAAACTGTTTTTT. It specifies CASSLGTGTNEKLFF. The variable domain in full, completed from reference TRBV7-9 and TRBJ1-4, reads DTGVSQNPRHKITKRGQNVTFRCDPISEHNRLYWYRQTLGQGPEFLTYFQNEAQLEKSRLLSDRFSAERPKGSFSTLEIQRTEQGDSAMYLCASSLGTGTNEKLFFGSGTQLSVL.

This chain connects TRBV12-3 or TRBV12-4 to TRBJ1-3; D ambiguous. CDR3 length equals 13 residues. Deletions cut 1 base from V and 4 bases from J, with 5 bases between. In DNA form, the CDR3 reads TGTGCCAGCAGTTTAGTACAGGGAAACACCATATATTTT. Its protein product is CASSLVQGNTIYF.

The chain employs TRBV12-3 or TRBV12-4 and TRBJ2-7, with 7 positions matching TRBD2. This CDR3 contains 13 residues. Trimming removed 6 bases from V and 2 bases from J; junction bases left unmatched: 4. The CDR3 sequence is CASRGGTTYEQYF. The CDR3 DNA reads as TGTGCCAGCAGGGGGGGGACCACCTACGAGCAGTACTTC.

The CDR3 protein is CASSTQGAGQYF. In DNA, the CDR3 is TGTGCCAGCAGCACACAGGGGGCAGGGCAGTATTTT. The V call is TRBV11-3, the J call TRBJ2-3, with 9 nucleotides matching TRBD1. The CDR3 contains 12 residues. CDR1 is SGHNT, CDR2 YENEEA, per germline. V was clipped by 5 bases and J by 11 bases; unmatched bases: 5.

The genes are TRBV5-1 and TRBJ2-3; 8 bases fit TRBD1. The V segment lost 0 bases and the J segment 5 bases; nucleotides outside the gene matches: 5. The germline V gene encodes CDR1 SGHRS and CDR2 YFSETQ. CDR3 length equals 15 residues. CDR3 in amino acids: CASSLGTGSGDTQYF. CDR3 nucleotide sequence: TGCGCCAGCAGCTTGGGGACAGGGTCTGGAGATACGCAGTATTTT.

The chain carries TRBV5-1 and TRBJ1-2; 8 bases are shared with TRBD1. This CDR3 region has 15 residues. Germline V lookup: CDR1 SGHRS, CDR2 YFSETQ. J gave up 4 bases and V 4 bases, and 9 bases lay outside the gene matches. The CDR3 nucleotides read TGCGCCAGCAGCCCGGACAGGGCCTACTCCTATGGCTACACCTTC. Its protein is CASSPDRAYSYGYTF. Together with reference TRBV5-1 and TRBJ1-2, the CDR3 gives the full variable domain: KAGVTQTPRYLIKTRGQQVTLSCSPISGHRSVSWYQQTPGQGLQFLFEYFSETQRNKGNFPGRFSGRQFSNSRSEMNVSTLELGDSALYLCASSPDRAYSYGYTFGSGTRLTVV.

The chain joins TRBV6-4 to TRBJ2-3; 8 nucleotides align to TRBD2. Germline CDR1 and CDR2: MRHNA and SNTAGT. V shed 2 bases and J 14 bases; nucleotides not matched to a gene: 9. The length of the CDR3 is 13 residues. The CDR3 sequence is CASSDQTGGSGYF. The CDR3 bases are TGTGCCAGCAGTGACCAGACGGGGGGGTCGGGGTATTTT.